The rows below give T cell receptor beta chains drawn from one sample of a study of OX40 agonist ivuxolimab in advanced cancers. TCRdb keeps only in-frame clones here, not all; method: immunoSEQ multiplex PCR. There are 80,000 to 95,000 clones in the sample; around 92% occur only once, and around 0.51% lies in the top ten. This material consisted of CD4+ or CD8+ T cells sorted from blood, taken in a trial of the OX40 agonist ivuxolimab. Receptors were obtained from an adult with an advanced solid tumor such as melanoma, head and neck, liver or kidney cancer. Each CDR3 is given with its conserved first and last residue. A D gene is named only where the DNA matches it firmly. Size is stated for part of the rows, as once, few or many counts, or as a class when the clone is expanded.

D gene: .; V gene: TRBV10-3; clone size: .; J gene: TRBJ2-5; CDR3 DNA: TGTGCCATCAGTGATAATGGACGGAACCAAGAGACCCAGTACTTC; CDR3 protein: CAISDNGRNQETQYF
D gene: TRBD1; V gene: TRBV5-1; clone size: .; J gene: TRBJ1-1; CDR3 DNA: TGCGCCAGCAGCCTGGGACAGGGGGCTTCTGAAGCTTTCTTT; CDR3 protein: CASSLGQGASEAFF
D gene: TRBD1; V gene: TRBV7-9; clone size: once; J gene: TRBJ1-6; CDR3 DNA: TGTGCCAGCAGCTTAACAGGGGCGGTGGGTAATTCACCCCTCCACTTT; CDR3 protein: CASSLTGAVGNSPLHF
D gene: .; V gene: TRBV7-3; clone size: few; J gene: TRBJ2-3; CDR3 DNA: TGTGCCAGCAGCTTCGGCGGCGGAGGAACAGATACGCAGTATTTT; CDR3 protein: CASSFGGGGTDTQYF
D gene: .; V gene: TRBV6-5; clone size: once; J gene: TRBJ2-7; CDR3 DNA: TGTGCCAGCGGGGAAGGCCTCTACGAGCAGTACTTC; CDR3 protein: CASGEGLYEQYF
D gene: .; V gene: TRBV7-9; clone size: .; J gene: TRBJ2-4; CDR3 DNA: TGTGCCAGCAGCTTAGGGGCGGAAAACATTCAGTACTTC; CDR3 protein: CASSLGAENIQYF
D gene: TRBD1; V gene: TRBV18; clone size: .; J gene: TRBJ1-1; CDR3 DNA: TGTGCCAGCTCACAGGGACAGCGGGCGGTGAACACTGAAGCTTTCTTT; CDR3 protein: CASSQGQRAVNTEAFF
D gene: TRBD2; V gene: TRBV7-6; clone size: once; J gene: TRBJ2-1; CDR3 DNA: TGTGCCAGCAGCCTGGGGGGAGGGTCGAGCTCCTACAATGAGCAGTTCTTC; CDR3 protein: CASSLGGGSSSYNEQFF
D gene: TRBD2; V gene: TRBV19; clone size: .; J gene: TRBJ2-7; CDR3 DNA: TGTGCCAGTGCTCTTACTAGCGGCCTAGGCGGGGGCGAGCAGTACTTC; CDR3 protein: CASALTSGLGGGEQYF
D gene: TRBD1; V gene: TRBV5-6; clone size: .; J gene: TRBJ2-5; CDR3 DNA: TGTGCCAGCAGCTCCTTGCAGGGGGCGGGGGAGACCCAGTACTTC; CDR3 protein: CASSSLQGAGETQYF
D gene: .; V gene: TRBV1; clone size: .; J gene: TRBJ2-2; CDR3 DNA: TGCACCAGCAGCCAAGATCTGACTTTACACGGGGAGCTGTTTTTT; CDR3 protein: CTSSQDLTLHGELFF
D gene: .; V gene: TRBV7-9; clone size: .; J gene: TRBJ2-3; CDR3 DNA: TGTGCCAGCAGCTTACGAGGGGGGGCGAACACAGATACGCAGTATTTT; CDR3 protein: CASSLRGGANTDTQYF
D gene: .; V gene: TRBV30; clone size: .; J gene: TRBJ2-6; CDR3 DNA: TGTGCCTGGAGTTCTGGGGCCAACGTCCTGACTTTC; CDR3 protein: CAWSSGANVLTF
D gene: TRBD1; V gene: TRBV6-5; clone size: .; J gene: TRBJ2-2; CDR3 DNA: TGTGCCAGCAGTGACACAGGGGGTACCGGGGAGCTGTTTTTT; CDR3 protein: CASSDTGGTGELFF
D gene: TRBD1; V gene: TRBV6-6; clone size: .; J gene: TRBJ2-7; CDR3 DNA: TGTGCCAGCAGCTCCTATGACAGGGGCTCCTACGAGCAGTACTTC; CDR3 protein: CASSSYDRGSYEQYF
D gene: .; V gene: TRBV19; clone size: .; J gene: TRBJ1-1; CDR3 DNA: TGTGCCAGTAGTACAGGGATCTTAGCTGAAGCTTTCTTT; CDR3 protein: CASSTGILAEAFF
D gene: .; V gene: TRBV18; clone size: once; J gene: TRBJ2-6; CDR3 DNA: TGTGCCAGCTCACTTGAGGAATCAGCTGGGGCCAACGTCCTGACTTTC; CDR3 protein: CASSLEESAGANVLTF
D gene: .; V gene: TRBV5-8; clone size: .; J gene: TRBJ2-3; CDR3 DNA: TGTGCCAGCAGCTTATCGCTGCCCACAGATACGCAGTATTTT; CDR3 protein: CASSLSLPTDTQYF
D gene: .; V gene: TRBV21-1; clone size: .; J gene: TRBJ2-1; CDR3 DNA: TGTGCCAGCAGCTCCCGGACAGGGAAGTGGTACAATGAGCAGTTCTTC; CDR3 protein: CASSSRTGKWYNEQFF
D gene: TRBD2; V gene: TRBV29-1; clone size: .; J gene: TRBJ2-5; CDR3 DNA: TGCAGCGCTTCTAGCGGGAGTGAGACCCAGTACTTC; CDR3 protein: CSASSGSETQYF